The entry below describes one T cell receptor (beta chain). Its antigen is currently unknown. The table came from immunoSEQ multiplex PCR; TCRdb's copy has only in-frame clones and leaves some out. Of about 76,000 clones in the sample, roughly 80% were seen once. CD3+CD4+ and CD3+CD8+ cells were FACS-sorted from thawed unstimulated PBMCs. This entry comes from a study of T cell clones after liver transplantation. Background on the study: Immunosuppression withdrawal was tried within 2 years after liver transplantation in this trial.

V shed 5 bases, J shed 7 bases, and the junction held 5 bases outside the gene matches. The V gene's germline CDR1 is SGHTA and CDR2 FQGTGA. There are 15 residues in the CDR3. General study points: Conclusions were preliminary, with small, heterogeneous patient groups. Compared with third party-reactive sequences, donor-reactive ones declined more, independent of withdrawal success.

The sample consisted of CD4+ T cells from blood, taken at the 22-month timepoint. The chain combines TRBV7-3 with TRBJ2-1; 13 nucleotides align to TRBD2. The TCR comes from a human patient who received a liver transplant. Some T cells may be graft donor cells. The CDR3 bases are TGTGCCAGCAGCACTAGCGGGAGGGCCAGTAATGAGCAGTTCTTC. Amino acids: CASSTSGRASNEQFF.